The 11 T cell receptor beta chains below come from one sample, sequenced in a study of cytomegalovirus exposure and HLA in healthy donors. 60 Vbeta and 13 Jbeta primers were used in PCR. Repertoires were generated with immunoSEQ multiplex PCR, while TCRdb's copy carries only in-frame clones and drops some. There are 140,000 or so clones in the sample; over 75% occur only once, and about 1.2% lies in the top ten. Material: PBMCs. All receptors come from a female donor in good health and CMV-seronegative.

The chain links TRBV5-4 to TRBJ2-5; 9 bases map to TRBD2. This CDR3 has 14 amino acids. Germline CDR1 SGHNT, CDR2 YYREEE (reference sequence). The trim removed 5 bases at V and 1 base at J, leaving 3 bases unmatched. CDR3 sequence: CASRREGRQETQYF. Written as DNA, the CDR3 is TGTGCCAGCAGGCGGGAGGGCCGCCAAGAGACCCAGTACTTC. The entire variable domain, with the rest obtained from reference TRBV5-4 and TRBJ2-5, is as follows: ETGVTQSPTHLIKTRGQQVTLRCSSQSGHNTVSWYQQALGQGPQFIFQYYREEENGRGNFPPRFSGLQFPNYSSELNVNALELDDSALYLCASRREGRQETQYFGPGTRLLVL.

This chain connects TRBV10-3 to TRBJ2-1; no clear D gene. V lost 2 bases and J lost 8, with 10 bases in between. Germline CDR1 reads ENHRY; CDR2 reads SYGVKD. The length of the CDR3 is 13 residues. The CDR3 bases are TGTGCCATCAGTGAGCCGCAAGTAGATGAGCAGTTCTTC. Protein sequence: CAISEPQVDEQFF.

This chain connects TRBV27 to TRBJ1-1; D is possibly TRBD1 (6 bases). Germline V CDR1 and CDR2: MNHEY, SMNVEV (reference sequence). The CDR3 length is 14 residues. With 8 bases removed from V and 1 base from J, the gap between germline ends came to 14 bases. The CDR3 region is CASGAGVRNTEAFF. The CDR3 nucleotides read TGTGCCAGCGGCGCAGGGGTAAGGAACACTGAAGCTTTCTTT.

The rearrangement links TRBV4-1 to TRBJ2-5, with 10 nucleotides matching TRBD1. CDR3 length equals 16 residues. Germline trimming cut 2 bases from V and 5 bases from J; bases unmatched to any gene: 8. Germline V gene data show CDR1 as MGHRA and CDR2 as YSYEKL. CDR3 sequence (DNA): TGCGCCAGCAGCCAACCCCCGGGACAGGGGTATGAGACCCAGTACTTC. This encodes CASSQPPGQGYETQYF.

The chain joins TRBV5-4 to TRBJ2-7; TRBD2 agrees at 8 bases. The CDR3 runs 15 residues. V was clipped by 5 bases and J by 7 bases; unmatched bases: 14. Germline V lookup: CDR1 SGHNT, CDR2 YYREEE (reference sequence). The CDR3 region is CASRTSWAGGGEQYF. CDR3 DNA sequence: TGTGCCAGCAGGACCTCCTGGGCGGGAGGTGGTGAGCAGTACTTC. The full variable domain, with the rest looked up from reference TRBV5-4 and TRBJ2-7, is ETGVTQSPTHLIKTRGQQVTLRCSSQSGHNTVSWYQQALGQGPQFIFQYYREEENGRGNFPPRFSGLQFPNYSSELNVNALELDDSALYLCASRTSWAGGGEQYFGPGTRLTVT.

The V call is TRBV7-6, the J call TRBJ1-5, with D tentatively TRBD1 (5 bases). The V gene lost 3 bases and the J gene lost 7 bases, with 16 bases spanning the gap. Germline assignment: CDR1 SGHVS and CDR2 FNYEAQ. The CDR3 consists of 15 residues. CDR3 sequence (DNA): TGTGCCAGCAGCTTCGGTCTCAGGGCCGAACAGCCCCAGCATTTT. This codes for CASSFGLRAEQPQHF.

The rearrangement joins TRBV5-1 to TRBJ1-1; 10 bases are shared with TRBD1. V was pared by 4 bases and J by 5 bases, with 8 bases of the junction left unmatched. CDR1 is SGHRS, CDR2 YFSETQ, per germline. The CDR3 has 15 residues. The CDR3 nucleotides read TGCGCCAGCAGCCTCATTCCGGGACAGGGGACTGAAGCTTTCTTT. Protein: CASSLIPGQGTEAFF.

This clone was found a few times. V is TRBV6-6 and J is TRBJ2-1, with 10 bases lining up with TRBD1. This CDR3 contains 16 residues. CDR1 is MNHNY, CDR2 SVGAGI, per germline (reference sequence). V lost 6 bases to trimming and J lost 8 bases; unmatched junction nucleotides: 13. The CDR3, as DNA: TGTGCCAGCAGGTCAAGCCGGACAGGGGGGACGGATGAGCAGTTCTTC. It codes for CASRSSRTGGTDEQFF.

The V gene is TRBV28, the J gene TRBJ1-1; D gene uncertain. V shed 5 bases and J shed 1 base, with 11 bases lying between them. This CDR3 region has 14 residues. Germline V lookup: CDR1 MDHEN, CDR2 SYDVKM. The CDR3 region is CASSGGIQNTEAFF. The CDR3 bases are TGTGCCAGCAGTGGAGGGATACAGAACACTGAAGCTTTCTTT.

This clone has only a few counts. This chain joins TRBV4-1 and TRBJ2-1, with 7 bases matching TRBD1. This CDR3 is built from 16 residues. V gave up 6 bases and J gave up 0 bases; unmatched junction bases: 8. CDR1 MGHRA and CDR2 YSYEKL come from the germline V gene. The CDR3 bases are TGCGCCAGCAGTCCGTCACGGGACAGCTCCTACAATGAGCAGTTCTTC. This sequence encodes CASSPSRDSSYNEQFF.

The chain combines TRBV15 with TRBJ2-2, with 9 bases fitting TRBD2. V lost 10 bases and J lost 0; bases outside the gene matches: 3. This CDR3 contains 14 residues. Germline CDR1 and CDR2: LNHNV and YYDKDF (reference sequence). In DNA form, the CDR3 reads TGTGCCATCTCTAGCGGGACGAACACCGGGGAGCTGTTTTTT. Translating gives CAISSGTNTGELFF. Drawing the rest from reference TRBV15 and TRBJ2-2, the complete variable domain is DAMVIQNPRYQVTQFGKPVTLSCSQTLNHNVMYWYQQKSSQAPKLLFHYYDKDFNNEADTPDNFQSRRPNTSFCFLDIRSPGLGDTAMYLCAISSGTNTGELFFGEGSRLTVL.